This T cell receptor (beta chain) was found in a study of T cells after yellow fever vaccination. The CDR3 loop spans 14 amino acids. The germline V and J ends were trimmed by 0 bases and 6 bases, with 11 bases remaining between them. Germline V gene sequence: CDR1 MNHNY, CDR2 SVGAGI (reference sequence). TCR cDNA, made by 5'RACE template switching, carried an added universal primer site and UMIs. TCRdb passed the 5' RACE reads through MiXCR, listing each CDR3 protein once. The sample lists about 340,000 distinct CDR3 sequences, approximately 12% occurring once. Study-wide results and limits: A large majority of primary-vaccination clones showed up again after the booster (approximately 95% CD4, about 87% CD8).

This clonotype occurred a few times. The antigen is undetermined. The J gene is TRBJ1-2, the V gene TRBV6-6; the D gene is possibly TRBD1 (6 bases). The origin of this receptor is a man younger than 35 who received the YFV17D yellow fever vaccine. This specimen was CD4+ T cells sorted from PBMCs, taken 15 days after the yellow fever booster vaccination. The CDR3 reads CASSYSSGVDGYTF. In nucleotides, the CDR3 is TGTGCCAGCAGTTACTCGTCAGGGGTTGATGGCTACACCTTC.